These 27 T cell receptor beta chains came from one sample sequenced in a study of cytomegalovirus exposure and HLA in healthy donors listed by TCRdb under 2017. The library was built by means of the immunoSEQ multiplex PCR assay. For the multiplex PCR, a mixture combining 60 forward primers for TCR Vbeta segments and 13 reverse primers for TCR Jbeta segments was used. The table comes from immuneACCESS by way of TCRdb, which keeps in-frame sequences with V and J called. Part of the clones is missing from these tables; in studies checked, under half for an unresolved V gene and the rest for unknown reasons. The sample table holds under 110,000 clones, of which more than 60% were seen once. Approximately 2.4% of the sample belongs to the ten largest clones. Sequenced: PBMCs. The receptor source for this set is a man in his forties in good health and CMV-seronegative.

The rearrangement uses TRBV2 and TRBJ2-7; perhaps TRBD2 as D (5 bases). The ends were cut back, 5 bases at V and 0 bases at J, with 17 bases in the middle. The CDR3 consists of 16 residues. Per the germline V gene, CDR1 is SNHLY and CDR2 is FYNNEI. DNA of the CDR3: TGTGCCAGCAGTCCCACCCCCCGGGGAAGCTCCTACGAGCAGTACTTC. This codes for CASSPTPRGSSYEQYF.

This clone has just a few counts. The chain employs TRBV5-4 and TRBJ2-2; 9 bases are a match to TRBD1. Per germline, CDR1 SGHNT and CDR2 YYREEE (reference sequence). Trimming removed 5 bases from V and 2 bases from J; junction bases left unmatched: 7. The CDR3 has 16 residues. CDR3 residues: CASRPSTGGNTGELFF. Written as DNA, the CDR3 is TGTGCCAGCAGACCGTCGACAGGGGGAAACACCGGGGAGCTGTTTTTT. The whole variable domain, remainder taken from reference TRBV5-4 and TRBJ2-2, is ETGVTQSPTHLIKTRGQQVTLRCSSQSGHNTVSWYQQALGQGPQFIFQYYREEENGRGNFPPRFSGLQFPNYSSELNVNALELDDSALYLCASRPSTGGNTGELFFGEGSRLTVL.

The chain employs TRBV7-9 and TRBJ1-5, with D unresolved. V gave up 1 base and J gave up 4 bases, with 8 bases separating them. CDR1 SEHNR and CDR2 FQNEAQ come from the germline V gene (reference sequence). This CDR3 contains 14 residues. The CDR3 sequence: CASSLGDGNQPQHF. CDR3 DNA: TGTGCCAGCAGCTTAGGCGACGGGAATCAGCCCCAGCATTTT.

The chain combines TRBV11-2 with TRBJ2-7; 9 nucleotides align to TRBD1. Per germline, CDR1 SGHAT and CDR2 FQNNGV. The CDR3 has 14 residues. V shed 3 bases, J shed 5 bases, and the junction held 5 bases outside the gene matches. This CDR3 reads CASSFGTGFDEQYF. The CDR3 region has the DNA TGTGCCAGCAGCTTCGGGACAGGGTTTGACGAGCAGTACTTC.

In this sample, this clone turned up a few times. The chain joins TRBV4-2 to TRBJ1-2; D not certain. Trimming removed 0 bases from V and 4 bases from J, with 12 bases in between. This CDR3 comprises 15 residues. Germline V gene sequence: CDR1 LGHNA, CDR2 YNFKEQ. The chain's CDR3 is CASSQESAGIYGYTF. The CDR3 DNA sequence: TGTGCCAGCAGCCAAGAGTCCGCGGGGATCTATGGCTACACCTTC.

This clone was seen a handful of times. The chain employs TRBV15 and TRBJ1-1, with a tentative D call TRBD1 (5 bases). The CDR3 is 13 amino acids. V lost 1 base and J lost 6, with 9 bases in between. Germline CDR1 and CDR2: LNHNV and YYDKDF (reference sequence). CDR3 DNA sequence: TGTGCCACCAGCAGAGGGGGCGAACCTGAAGCTTTCTTT. It encodes CATSRGGEPEAFF.

A word on this clone: The germline gene is not matched at one end of the junction; a read error may be the cause. The chain carries TRBV15 and TRBJ2-7; a weak D match, TRBD1 (5 bases). The germline V gene has CDR1 LNHNV and CDR2 YYDKDF (reference sequence). This CDR3 spans 15 amino acids. CDR3 coding DNA: TGTGCCACCAGCAGAGCCCCCGCAATACAGGTTTCCCTGGACTTC. Protein product: CATSRAPAIQVSLDF.

The chain is built from TRBV18 and TRBJ1-1; 9 nucleotides agree with TRBD1. In germline, CDR1 is KGHSH, CDR2 LQKENI. Trimming removed 4 bases from V and 1 base from J; junction bases left unmatched: 1. The CDR3 has 14 residues. The CDR3 bases are TGTGCCAGCTCACGGACAGGGGCGAACACTGAAGCTTTCTTT. This codes for CASSRTGANTEAFF.

The rearrangement links TRBV9 to TRBJ1-1, with 7 bases matching TRBD1. CDR1 and CDR2 from the germline V gene are SGDLS and YYNGEE. After removal of 3 bases from V and 3 bases from J, the junction contained 2 bases not matched to a gene. The CDR3 covers 13 residues. This chain's CDR3 is CASSEGQDTEAFF. In DNA, the CDR3 is TGTGCCAGCAGCGAAGGACAGGACACTGAAGCTTTCTTT.

This clone was seen a single time. The J gene is TRBJ1-2, the V gene TRBV9; D is perhaps TRBD1 (5 bases). This CDR3 has 16 residues. Germline V CDR1 and CDR2: SGDLS, YYNGEE. Trimming took off 2 bases at V and 4 bases at J, with 18 bases between the two ends. DNA for the CDR3: TGTGCCAGCAGCGTCGAGGCGGGGGGGACCCTCTATGGCTACACCTTC. As protein: CASSVEAGGTLYGYTF.

The gene calls are TRBV7-2 and TRBJ2-1, with TRBD2 matching over 7 bases. Trimming cost V 1 base and J 8 bases; bases outside gene matches: 5. CDR1 and CDR2 (germline): SGHTA, FQGNSA. This CDR3 is 14 amino acids long. Here the CDR3 reads CASSLGGGRDEQFF. The CDR3 DNA sequence: TGTGCCAGCAGCTTAGGCGGGGGAAGGGATGAGCAGTTCTTC.

The chain uses TRBV5-6 and TRBJ1-6, with D perhaps matching TRBD1 (5 bases). CDR3 length: 13 amino acids. Germline CDR1 reads SGHDT; CDR2 reads YYEEEE. The V gene lost 10 bases and the J gene lost 10 bases, with 18 bases spanning the gap. This chain's CDR3 is CAGQGTSESPLHF. DNA of the CDR3: TGTGCCGGCCAGGGTACATCAGAATCACCCCTCCACTTT.

The V and J genes are TRBV18 and TRBJ1-2; no clear D. The CDR3 covers 13 residues. The germline V gene encodes CDR1 KGHSH and CDR2 LQKENI. Trimming stripped 5 bases from V and 8 bases from J, with 15 bases between. The CDR3 spells CASSTTQARGYTF. In nucleotides, the CDR3 is TGTGCCAGCTCAACAACCCAGGCTCGGGGCTACACCTTC.

This chain links TRBV5-6 with TRBJ2-3, with D possibly TRBD2 on 5 matching bases. Germline V lookup: CDR1 SGHDT, CDR2 YYEEEE. Trimming took off 2 bases at V and 4 bases at J, with 8 bases between the two ends. CDR3 length: 13 residues. The CDR3 sequence is CASSFNGADTQYF. The DNA for the CDR3 is TGTGCCAGCAGCTTTAACGGGGCAGATACGCAGTATTTT. Complete variable domain (other parts from reference TRBV5-6 and TRBJ2-3): DAGVTQSPTHLIKTRGQQVTLRCSPKSGHDTVSWYQQALGQGPQFIFQYYEEEERQRGNFPDRFSGHQFPNYSSELNVNALLLGDSALYLCASSFNGADTQYFGPGTRLTVL.

The CDR3 bases are TGTGCCAGCAGCCTGGGCGGGTATCATTCACCCCTCCACTTT. This gives the protein CASSLGGYHSPLHF. The rearrangement uses TRBV7-9 and TRBJ1-6, with D unclear. The CDR3 runs to 14 residues. The germline V and J ends were trimmed by 5 bases and 8 bases, with 13 bases remaining between them. The germline V gene has CDR1 SEHNR and CDR2 FQNEAQ (reference sequence).

The CDR3 region has the DNA TGTGCCAGCAGTGAAGGGGGGAGCAAGTTCTTC. Protein: CASSEGGSKFF. The chain uses TRBV25-1 and TRBJ2-1, with D possibly being TRBD2 (6 bases). The CDR3 spans 11 residues. Per germline, CDR1 MGHDK and CDR2 SYGVNS. Between the trimmed V and J ends, which lost 2 bases and 14 bases, there was a span of 10 bases.

This clone was detected a few times. The chain joins TRBV11-3 to TRBJ1-1, with D uncertain. The CDR3 has 13 amino acids. V lost 2 bases, J lost 1 base, and 5 bases lay in between. Germline V lookup: CDR1 SGHNT, CDR2 YENEEA. Written as DNA, the CDR3 is TGTGCCAGCAGCTTATACACGAACACTGAAGCTTTCTTT. Amino acids: CASSLYTNTEAFF.

The chain has TRBV5-6 and TRBJ1-2; tentatively, D is TRBD1 (6 bases). CDR1 and CDR2 (germline): SGHDT, YYEEEE. V was clipped by 0 bases and J by 4 bases, with 13 bases between them. The CDR3 runs to 15 residues. The CDR3 DNA is TGTGCCAGCAGCTTGGTATCAGGGGTGGGCTATGGCTACACCTTC. This gives the protein CASSLVSGVGYGYTF.

The table lists this clone with a few counts. The V and J genes are TRBV6-4 and TRBJ2-3, with 9 bases identical to TRBD2. Per germline, CDR1 MRHNA and CDR2 SNTAGT. The length of the CDR3 is 15 residues. The V segment lost 0 bases and the J segment 6 bases; nucleotides outside the gene matches: 4. CDR3 in DNA: TGTGCCAGCAGTGACTCGCGGGGGGGCCGTGATACGCAGTATTTT. Translation gives CASSDSRGGRDTQYF.

This clone has only a few counts. The genes are TRBV2 and TRBJ1-2, with 10 bases fitting TRBD1. Trimming cost V 7 bases and J 7 bases; bases outside gene matches: 9. Per germline, CDR1 SNHLY and CDR2 FYNNEI. The CDR3 is made up of 14 amino acids. In DNA, the CDR3 is TGTGCCAGCACCCCCGGGACAGGGGTGGGTGGCTACACCTTC. Its translation: CASTPGTGVGGYTF.

The chain is built from TRBV5-4 and TRBJ1-1; D is possibly TRBD1 (5 bases). The CDR3 covers 15 residues. Per germline, CDR1 SGHNT and CDR2 YYREEE (reference sequence). Trimming took 4 bases from V and 5 from J, leaving 18 bases between them. The CDR3 coding sequence is TGTGCCAGCAGCCCCCGGGCCGGGGGGGATACTGAAGCTTTCTTT. Its translation: CASSPRAGGDTEAFF.

CDR3 sequence reads: CASSQERAVGSTEAFF. CDR3 bases: TGTGCCAGCAGCCAAGAGAGGGCCGTGGGAAGCACTGAAGCTTTCTTT. The rearrangement uses TRBV4-2 and TRBJ1-1; D is unclear. V was cut by 0 bases and J by 4 bases, with 15 bases left in between. CDR1 and CDR2 (germline): LGHNA, YNFKEQ. This CDR3 has 16 amino acids.

The gene calls are TRBV7-9 and TRBJ1-1, with 8 bases aligning to TRBD1. CDR3 length: 14 amino acids. V lost 5 bases and J lost 1; bases outside the gene matches: 3. Germline-derived CDR1 and CDR2 are SEHNR and FQNEAQ (reference sequence). The CDR3, as DNA: TGTGCCAGCAGCCTCACAGGGGGGAACACTGAAGCTTTCTTT. This codes for CASSLTGGNTEAFF. Drawing the rest from reference TRBV7-9 and TRBJ1-1, the complete variable domain is DTGVSQNPRHKITKRGQNVTFRCDPISEHNRLYWYRQTLGQGPEFLTYFQNEAQLEKSRLLSDRFSAERPKGSFSTLEIQRTEQGDSAMYLCASSLTGGNTEAFFGQGTRLTVV.

The chain couples TRBV6-1 to TRBJ1-5; D remains ambiguous. This CDR3 region has 16 residues. Germline lookup yields CDR1 MNHNS and CDR2 SASEGT. Trimming cost V 0 bases and J 1 base, with 10 bases left between them. The CDR3 is CASSEAARMSNQPQHF. The CDR3 nucleotides are TGTGCCAGCAGTGAAGCGGCCCGAATGAGCAATCAGCCCCAGCATTTT.

The rearrangement links TRBV7-6 to TRBJ2-1; 8 bases align to TRBD2. This CDR3 is 16 amino acids long. With V trimmed by 1 base and J by 7 bases, 9 bases remained unmatched. Germline lookup yields CDR1 SGHVS and CDR2 FNYEAQ. CDR3 DNA: TGTGCCAGCAGCTTAGAGCGGGGGTCCCCTTCTAATGAGCAGTTCTTC. It specifies CASSLERGSPSNEQFF.

CDR3: CATSRDRGLPTDTQYF. CDR3 DNA: TGTGCCACCAGCAGAGATCGTGGGCTCCCCACAGATACGCAGTATTTT. The chain combines TRBV15 with TRBJ2-3; D unclear. The V end lost 0 bases, the J end lost 2 bases, and 12 bases lay between the germline ends. The CDR3 consists of 16 residues. The germline gives CDR1 LNHNV, CDR2 YYDKDF (reference sequence).

The rearrangement links TRBV29-1 to TRBJ2-2; D may be TRBD1 (5 bases). The CDR3 contains 12 residues. Germline CDR1 SQVTM, CDR2 ANQGSEA. Deletions cut 5 bases from V and 7 bases from J, with 11 bases between. CDR3 region: CSVRQGSGELFF. In DNA, the CDR3 is TGCAGCGTTCGGCAGGGCAGCGGGGAGCTGTTTTTT.